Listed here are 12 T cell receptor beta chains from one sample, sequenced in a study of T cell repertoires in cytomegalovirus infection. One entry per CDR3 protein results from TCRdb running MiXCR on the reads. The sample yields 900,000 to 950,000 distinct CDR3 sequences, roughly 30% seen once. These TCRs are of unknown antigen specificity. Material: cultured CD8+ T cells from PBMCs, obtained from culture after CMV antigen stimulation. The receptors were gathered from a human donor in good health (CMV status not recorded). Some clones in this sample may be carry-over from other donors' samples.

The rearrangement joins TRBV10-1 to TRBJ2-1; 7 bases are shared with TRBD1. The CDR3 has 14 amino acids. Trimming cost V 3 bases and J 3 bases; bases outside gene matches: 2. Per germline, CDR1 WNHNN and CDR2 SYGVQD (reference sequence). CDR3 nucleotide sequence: TGCGCCAGCAGTGAAGGGGGCATCTACAATGAGCAGTTCTTC. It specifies CASSEGGIYNEQFF.

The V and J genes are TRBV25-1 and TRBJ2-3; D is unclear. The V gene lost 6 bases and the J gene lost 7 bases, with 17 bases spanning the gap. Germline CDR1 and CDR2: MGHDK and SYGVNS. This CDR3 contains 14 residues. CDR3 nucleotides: TGTGCCAGCAGGGACGGCTTAGGGCCTTATACGCAGTATTTT. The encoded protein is CASRDGLGPYTQYF.

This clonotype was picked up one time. The CDR3 DNA follows: TGTGCCACCAGTGGCCAGGGCCCGAATGAGCAGTTCTTC. This sequence encodes CATSGQGPNEQFF. The genes are TRBV24-1 and TRBJ2-1, with TRBD1 as a possible D gene (5 bases). The CDR3 extends over 13 amino acids. Germline lookup yields CDR1 KGHDR and CDR2 SFDVKD. The germline V and J ends were trimmed by 5 bases and 7 bases, with 11 bases remaining between them.

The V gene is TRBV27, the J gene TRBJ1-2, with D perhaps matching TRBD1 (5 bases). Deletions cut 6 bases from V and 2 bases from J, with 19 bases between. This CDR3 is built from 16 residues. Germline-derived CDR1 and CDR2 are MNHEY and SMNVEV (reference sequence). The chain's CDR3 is CASRSPGEGYNYGYTF. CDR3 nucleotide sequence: TGTGCCAGCAGATCCCCCGGGGAGGGGTACAACTATGGCTACACCTTC.

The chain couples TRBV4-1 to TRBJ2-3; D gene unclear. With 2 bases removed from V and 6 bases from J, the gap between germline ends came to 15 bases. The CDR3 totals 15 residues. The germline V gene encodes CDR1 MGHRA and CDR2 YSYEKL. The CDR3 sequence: CASSQPGPPRDTQYF. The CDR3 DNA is TGCGCCAGCAGCCAACCCGGACCTCCACGGGATACGCAGTATTTT.

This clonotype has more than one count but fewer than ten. Here the CDR3 DNA reads TGCGCCAGCAGGATGGACAGCGGATCCTACGAGCAGTACTTC. Amino acids: CASRMDSGSYEQYF. The J gene is TRBJ2-7, the V gene TRBV10-2; D possibly corresponds to TRBD1 (6 bases). V lost 6 bases, J lost 1 base, and 13 bases lay in between. Germline CDR1 reads WSHSY; CDR2 reads SAAADI. The CDR3 consists of 14 residues.

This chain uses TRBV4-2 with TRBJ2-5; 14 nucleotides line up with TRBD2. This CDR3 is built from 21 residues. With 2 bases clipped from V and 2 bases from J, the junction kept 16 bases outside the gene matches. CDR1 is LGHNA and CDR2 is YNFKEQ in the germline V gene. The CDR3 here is CASSQKGLAGGPVHAQETQYF. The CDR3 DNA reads TGTGCCAGCAGCCAAAAAGGACTAGCGGGGGGTCCAGTCCACGCTCAAGAGACCCAGTACTTC.

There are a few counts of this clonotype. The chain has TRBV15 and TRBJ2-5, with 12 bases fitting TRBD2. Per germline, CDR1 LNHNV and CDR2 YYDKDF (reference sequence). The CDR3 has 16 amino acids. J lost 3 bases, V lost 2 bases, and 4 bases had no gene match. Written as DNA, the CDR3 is TGTGCCACCAGCAGACCTTGGACTAGCGGGGAAGAGACCCAGTACTTC. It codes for CATSRPWTSGEETQYF.

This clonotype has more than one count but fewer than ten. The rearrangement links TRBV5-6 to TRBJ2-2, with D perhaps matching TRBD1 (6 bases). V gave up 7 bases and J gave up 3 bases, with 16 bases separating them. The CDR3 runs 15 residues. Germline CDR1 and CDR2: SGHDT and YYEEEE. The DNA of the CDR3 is TGTGCCAGCCGAAGCCATACAGGGCACACCGGGGAGCTGTTTTTT. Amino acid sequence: CASRSHTGHTGELFF.

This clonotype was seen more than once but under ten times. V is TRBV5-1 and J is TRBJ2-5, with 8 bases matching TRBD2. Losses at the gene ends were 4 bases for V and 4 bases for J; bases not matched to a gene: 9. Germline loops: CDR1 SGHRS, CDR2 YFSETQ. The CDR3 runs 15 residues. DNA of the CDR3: TGCGCCAGCAGCCCCTCGGGGGGGACGGGAGAGACCCAGTACTTC. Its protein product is CASSPSGGTGETQYF.

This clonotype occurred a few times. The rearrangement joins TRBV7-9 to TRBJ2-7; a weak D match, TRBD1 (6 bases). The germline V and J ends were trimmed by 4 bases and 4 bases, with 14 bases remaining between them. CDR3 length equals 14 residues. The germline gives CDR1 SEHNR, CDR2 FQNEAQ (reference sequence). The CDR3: CASSSRDIVYEQYF. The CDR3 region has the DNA TGTGCCAGCAGCTCCCGGGACATAGTTTACGAGCAGTACTTC.

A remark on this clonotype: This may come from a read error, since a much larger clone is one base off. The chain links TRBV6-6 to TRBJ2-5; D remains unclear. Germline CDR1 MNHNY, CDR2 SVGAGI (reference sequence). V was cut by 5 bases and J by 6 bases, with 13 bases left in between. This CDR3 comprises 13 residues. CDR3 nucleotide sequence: TGTGCCAGCAGTATTTCCCCGGTGAAGACCCAGTACTTC. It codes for CASSISPVKTQYF.